The 24 T cell receptor beta chains listed next were all sequenced from one sample in a study of T cell responses to AZD1222 COVID-19 vaccine (dated by TCRdb to 2020 to 2022). Libraries were built with the immunoSEQ multiplex PCR assay. TCRdb took this table from immuneACCESS and kept in-frame rearrangements with V and J called. Such tables lack part of the clones; where checked against another copy, unresolved V genes explain under half of the gap, and the rest is unexplained. The sample table shows tens of thousands of clones, and around nine tenths are seen once. The ten most abundant clones make up about 15% of the sample. In the paper's terms, the time point label means: baseline before first vaccination. The sequences come from peripheral blood, collected on day 0 of AZD1222 vaccination. The receptors derive from an adult in good health.

The chain joins TRBV2 to TRBJ2-7, with TRBD2 identical over 7 bases. The CDR3 runs to 16 residues. J lost 0 bases, V lost 3 bases, and 8 bases had no gene match. Germline lookup yields CDR1 SNHLY and CDR2 FYNNEI. The CDR3, as DNA: TGTGCCAGCAGTGATTTCGAACGGGGGGACTCCTACGAGCAGTACTTC. It specifies CASSDFERGDSYEQYF.

The chain links TRBV2 to TRBJ1-2; a weak D match, TRBD1 (5 bases). Germline CDR1 and CDR2: SNHLY and FYNNEI. The CDR3 sequence is 15 residues long. V lost 6 bases to trimming and J lost 3 bases, with 17 bases between them. The CDR3 region has the DNA TGTGCCAGCAGGGGACGGCGGAGTGTGGACTATGGCTACACCTTC. Protein sequence: CASRGRRSVDYGYTF.

The chain links TRBV6-5 to TRBJ1-6, with TRBD1 matching over 8 bases. J gave up 9 bases and V 5 bases, and 6 bases lay outside the gene matches. The CDR3 spans 14 residues. In germline, CDR1 is MNHEY, CDR2 SVGAGI. This chain's CDR3 is CASSPDRGSSPLHF. In DNA, the CDR3 is TGTGCCAGCAGTCCAGACAGGGGAAGTTCACCCCTCCACTTT.

Written as DNA, the CDR3 is TGTGCCAGCAGTTCCCCCACAGGGGCGAGGACCCAGTACTTC. The encoded protein is CASSSPTGARTQYF. The V and J genes are TRBV6-5 and TRBJ2-5; 7 bases map to TRBD1. V dropped 4 bases and J dropped 7; count of bases not matched to a gene: 9. CDR1 and CDR2 (germline): MNHEY, SVGAGI. The CDR3 has 14 residues.

J is TRBJ2-1 and V is TRBV3-1 (or the pseudogene TRBV3-2), with TRBD2 matching 13 bases. CDR3 length equals 17 residues. Germline CDR1 is LGHDT and CDR2 is YNNKEL (reference sequence). V gave up 3 bases and J gave up 3 bases; unmatched junction bases: 5. CDR3 region: CASSQGLAGLNYNEQFF. In DNA, the CDR3 is TGTGCCAGCAGCCAGGGACTAGCGGGGCTAAACTACAATGAGCAGTTCTTC.

In this sample, this clone turned up once. The chain joins TRBV18 to TRBJ2-5, with 9 bases fitting TRBD2. The germline CDR1 and CDR2 sequences are KGHSH and LQKENI. V shed 3 bases, J shed 4 bases, and the junction held 3 bases outside the gene matches. This CDR3 region has 14 residues. This CDR3 reads CASSPSSGTETQYF. In nucleotides, the CDR3 is TGTGCCAGCTCACCTTCTAGCGGGACAGAGACCCAGTACTTC. Based on the CDR3 plus reference TRBV18 and TRBJ2-5, the full variable domain is NAGVMQNPRHLVRRRGQEARLRCSPMKGHSHVYWYRQLPEEGLKFMVYLQKENIIDESGMPKERFSAEFPKEGPSILRIQQVVRGDSAAYFCASSPSSGTETQYFGPGTRLLVL.

The rearrangement links TRBV7-9 to TRBJ1-1; no clear D. From germline, CDR1 is SEHNR and CDR2 FQNEAQ (reference sequence). V gave up 5 bases and J gave up 11 bases, with 21 bases separating them. This CDR3 region has 14 residues. The CDR3 DNA sequence: TGTGCCAGCAGCCTCCGGGAGGGCGCATCGGAGGCTTTCTTT. Translation gives CASSLREGASEAFF.

The CDR3 loop is CASSLGQGGTDTQYF. CDR3 sequence (DNA): TGTGCCAGCTCATTAGGACAGGGGGGCACAGATACGCAGTATTTT. V and J are TRBV18 and TRBJ2-3; TRBD1 matches 10 bases. Looked up from germline, CDR1 is KGHSH and CDR2 is LQKENI. This CDR3 has 15 amino acids. V was clipped by 5 bases and J by 1 base; unmatched bases: 3.

This clone was seen a single time. The chain carries TRBV6-4 and TRBJ2-1; 12 positions agree with TRBD2. This CDR3 contains 13 residues. The germline CDR1 and CDR2 sequences are MRHNA and SNTAGT. The V segment lost 6 bases and the J segment 9 bases; nucleotides outside the gene matches: 3. CDR3 amino acids: CASRLAGGTEQFF. CDR3 bases: TGTGCCAGCAGACTAGCGGGAGGTACTGAGCAGTTCTTC.

This clone was counted only a few times. Written as DNA, the CDR3 is TGTGCCATCAGGACAGGGGGGAACTATGGCTACACCTTC. Protein sequence: CAIRTGGNYGYTF. This chain links TRBV10-3 with TRBJ1-2; 9 nucleotides agree with TRBD1. The trim removed 6 bases at V and 2 bases at J, leaving 1 base unmatched. Germline lookup yields CDR1 ENHRY and CDR2 SYGVKD. This CDR3 is 13 amino acids long.

V usage is TRBV29-1 and J usage is TRBJ2-7; D not resolved. The CDR3 sequence is 13 residues long. Between the trimmed V and J ends, which lost 5 bases and 0 bases, there was a span of 11 bases. The germline gives CDR1 SQVTM, CDR2 ANQGSEA. The CDR3 nucleotides are TGCAGCGTTAATTGGCAGGACTCCTACGAGCAGTACTTC. This gives the protein CSVNWQDSYEQYF.

The chain couples TRBV15 to TRBJ1-2; unclear D gene. The V and J ends lost 5 bases and 8 bases respectively, with 12 bases between them. This CDR3 region has 12 residues. Germline values: CDR1 LNHNV, CDR2 YYDKDF (reference sequence). CDR3 protein: CATSLGGLGYTF. The DNA of the CDR3 is TGTGCCACCAGCCTAGGAGGGCTCGGCTACACCTTC.

The chain combines TRBV6-6 with TRBJ1-1; the match to TRBD1 covers 7 bases. Germline assignment: CDR1 MNHNY and CDR2 SVGAGI (reference sequence). The J segment lost 3 bases and the V segment lost 6 bases, leaving 10 bases of the junction unmatched. The CDR3 extends over 15 amino acids. CDR3 sequence reads: CASSSRQGEDTEAFF. As DNA, the CDR3 is TGTGCCAGCAGCTCTAGACAGGGAGAAGACACTGAAGCTTTCTTT.

The chain has TRBV7-9 and TRBJ2-2, with 8 bases identical to TRBD2. CDR1 and CDR2 from the germline V gene are SEHNR and FQNEAQ (reference sequence). V was pared by 5 bases and J by 6 bases, with 8 bases of the junction left unmatched. This CDR3 spans 15 amino acids. The CDR3 spells CASSELSGSPGELFF. In DNA form, the CDR3 reads TGTGCCAGCAGCGAATTAAGCGGGAGTCCCGGGGAGCTGTTTTTT.

The chain combines TRBV27 with TRBJ1-6; possible D gene TRBD1, 5 bases. Germline CDR1 and CDR2: MNHEY and SMNVEV (reference sequence). Trimming shortened V by 6 bases and J by 3 bases, and 18 bases separated the two germline ends. The CDR3 length is 17 residues. CDR3: CASSPLGGGNYNSPLHF. The CDR3 DNA follows: TGTGCCAGCAGCCCTCTAGGCGGGGGGAACTATAATTCACCCCTCCACTTT.

The V call is TRBV7-5, the J call TRBJ2-1; the table's D call of TRBD1 was not tested on the DNA. TRBV7-5 is a pseudogene. The CDR3 length is 17 residues. CDR3 sequence (DNA): TGTGTCAGAAGCTTCGGCCCAGGTTATCCCTCCTACAATGAGCAGTTCTTC. Protein: CVRSFGPGYPSYNEQFF.

The CDR3 nucleotides read TGTGCCAGCAGCCGTAACAGGGCCCAAGAGACCCAGTACTTC. This gives the protein CASSRNRAQETQYF. The chain combines TRBV11-2 with TRBJ2-5, with D tentatively TRBD1 (6 bases). CDR3 length equals 14 residues. Germline CDR1 SGHAT, CDR2 FQNNGV. With 5 bases removed from V and 1 base from J, the gap between germline ends came to 11 bases.

The genes are TRBV19 and TRBJ1-1; TRBD1 agrees at 7 bases. V was pared by 5 bases and J by 5 bases, with 8 bases of the junction left unmatched. Germline V gives CDR1 LNHDA, CDR2 SQIVND (reference sequence). The CDR3 is 14 residues long. The chain's CDR3 is CASSAYRGGTEAFF. In DNA form, the CDR3 reads TGTGCCAGTAGTGCCTACAGGGGAGGGACTGAAGCTTTCTTT.

The rearrangement joins TRBV18 to TRBJ1-1, with D perhaps TRBD1 (6 bases). The CDR3 extends over 14 amino acids. CDR1 is KGHSH and CDR2 is LQKENI in the germline V gene. V dropped 1 base and J dropped 1 base, with 7 bases sitting between them. CDR3 DNA sequence: TGTGCCAGCTCACCACAGGGGGGGAACACTGAAGCTTTCTTT. It yields the protein CASSPQGGNTEAFF.

The V and J genes are TRBV29-1 and TRBJ1-4, with D uncertain. Trimming removed 3 bases at V and 5 bases at J, with 4 bases between. Germline lookup yields CDR1 SQVTM and CDR2 ANQGSEA. The CDR3 has 11 residues. This CDR3 reads CSVEMNEKLFF. The CDR3, as DNA: TGCAGCGTTGAGATGAATGAAAAACTGTTTTTT.

The chain couples TRBV7-3 to TRBJ2-2, with 9 positions matching TRBD2. Per germline, CDR1 SGHTA and CDR2 FQGTGA. The CDR3 is 19 residues long. V shed 2 bases, J shed 5 bases, and the junction held 15 bases outside the gene matches. The CDR3 loop reads CASSLERGSGGSSTGELFF. The CDR3 DNA sequence: TGTGCCAGCAGCTTAGAACGGGGTAGCGGGGGATCGAGTACCGGGGAGCTGTTTTTT.

The chain combines TRBV5-4 with TRBJ1-2; 7 positions match TRBD1. The junction had 11 bases not matched to a gene; V was cut back by 3 bases and J by 9 bases. The CDR3 consists of 14 residues. Germline-derived CDR1 and CDR2 are SGHNT and YYREEE (reference sequence). The CDR3 spells CASSSFQGVVSYTF. CDR3 nucleotides: TGTGCCAGCAGCTCGTTTCAGGGGGTTGTGAGCTACACCTTC.

V usage is TRBV19 and J usage is TRBJ2-1, with 13 bases lining up with TRBD2. The germline V gene has CDR1 LNHDA and CDR2 SQIVND (reference sequence). The ends lost 7 bases at V and 0 bases at J; junction bases unmatched: 6. The CDR3 is made up of 17 amino acids. The CDR3 DNA is TGTGCCAGTATCGGGACTAGCGGGGAAAGCTCCTACAATGAGCAGTTCTTC. It is translated as CASIGTSGESSYNEQFF.

This clone appeared once. The chain recombines TRBV11-2 with TRBJ2-3; 8 positions match TRBD1. This CDR3 has 15 amino acids. Germline CDR1 SGHAT, CDR2 FQNNGV. V lost 4 bases and J lost 5; bases outside the gene matches: 8. As DNA, the CDR3 is TGTGCCAGCAGCTCGAGACAGGGGCCTGGAGATACGCAGTATTTT. It codes for CASSSRQGPGDTQYF. Drawing the rest from reference TRBV11-2 and TRBJ2-3, the complete variable domain is EAGVAQSPRYKIIEKRQSVAFWCNPISGHATLYWYQQILGQGPKLLIQFQNNGVVDDSQLPKDRFSAERLKGVDSTLKIQPAKLEDSAVYLCASSSRQGPGDTQYFGPGTRLTVL.